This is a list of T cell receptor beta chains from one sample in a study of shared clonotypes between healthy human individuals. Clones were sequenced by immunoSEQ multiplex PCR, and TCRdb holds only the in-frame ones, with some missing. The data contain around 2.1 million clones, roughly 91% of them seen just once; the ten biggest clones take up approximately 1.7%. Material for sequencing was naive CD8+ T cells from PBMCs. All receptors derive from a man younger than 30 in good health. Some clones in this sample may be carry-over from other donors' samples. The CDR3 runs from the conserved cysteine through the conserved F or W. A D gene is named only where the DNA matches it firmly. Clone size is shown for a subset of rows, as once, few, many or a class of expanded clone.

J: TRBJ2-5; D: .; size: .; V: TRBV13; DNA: TGTGCCAGCAGCTTAGTGCCGGCGGAGACCCAGTACTTC; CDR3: CASSLVPAETQYF
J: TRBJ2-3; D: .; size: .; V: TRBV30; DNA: TGTGCCTGGACCGGGGCCACCTTGAATACGCAGTATTTT; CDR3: CAWTGATLNTQYF
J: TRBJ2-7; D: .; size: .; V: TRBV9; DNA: TGTGCCAGCAGCGTAAACGGGGGCCTCTACGAGCAGTACTTC; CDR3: CASSVNGGLYEQYF
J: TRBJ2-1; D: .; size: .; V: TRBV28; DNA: TGTGCCAGCAGTCAGGGGACGTTCCAGTTCTTC; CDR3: CASSQGTFQFF
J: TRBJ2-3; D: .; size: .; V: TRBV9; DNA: TGTGCCAGCAGCGTCTCTAAACCCACAGATACGCAGTATTTT; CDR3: CASSVSKPTDTQYF
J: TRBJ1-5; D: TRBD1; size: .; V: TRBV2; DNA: TGTGCCAGCAGTGTTTGGGGGACAGGCAATCAGCCCCAGCATTTT; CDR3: CASSVWGTGNQPQHF
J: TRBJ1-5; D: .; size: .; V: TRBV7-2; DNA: TGTGCCAGCAGCTCTGTGAGAGGCAATCAGCCCCAGCATTTT; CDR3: CASSSVRGNQPQHF
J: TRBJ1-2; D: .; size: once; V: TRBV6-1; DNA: TGTGCCAGCAGGCCCGGGAAAAACGTCGGGTATGGCTACACCTTC; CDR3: CASRPGKNVGYGYTF
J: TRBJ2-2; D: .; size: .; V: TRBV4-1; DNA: TGCGCCAGCAGCCAAGTCGCCCTTAACTGGGAGCTGTTTTTT; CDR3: CASSQVALNWELFF
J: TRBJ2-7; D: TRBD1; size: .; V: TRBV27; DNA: TGTGCCAGCAGTGCATGGACAGGAGCGGACGAGCAGTACTTC; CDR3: CASSAWTGADEQYF
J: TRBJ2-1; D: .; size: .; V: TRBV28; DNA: TGTGCCAGCAGTCCCTCAGGGATTGAGCAGTTCTTC; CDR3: CASSPSGIEQFF
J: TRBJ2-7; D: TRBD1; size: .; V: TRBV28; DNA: TGTGCCAGCACCCTAAGTGGGACAGCATCCTACGAGCAGTACTTC; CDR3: CASTLSGTASYEQYF
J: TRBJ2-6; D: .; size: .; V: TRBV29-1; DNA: TGCAGCGTTGAGGGGGCGTCCTCTGGGGCCAACGTCCTGACTTTC; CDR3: CSVEGASSGANVLTF
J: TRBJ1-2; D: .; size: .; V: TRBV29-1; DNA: TGCAGCACGATAGCCAGGGGAGGTAATTATGGCTACACCTTC; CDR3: CSTIARGGNYGYTF
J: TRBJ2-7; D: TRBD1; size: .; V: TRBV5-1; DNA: TGCGCCAGCAGCTTCGGGCTTCGGGTGGGACAGGGGGCACCCTACGAGCAGTACTTC; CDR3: CASSFGLRVGQGAPYEQYF
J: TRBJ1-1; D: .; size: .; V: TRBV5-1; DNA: TGCGCCAGCAGCTTGGCCCTATCGGGGAACACTGAAGCTTTCTTT; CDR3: CASSLALSGNTEAFF
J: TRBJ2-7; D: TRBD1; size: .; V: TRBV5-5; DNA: TGTGCCAGCAGCCAGACAGGGGGATACACCTACGAGCAGTACTTC; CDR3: CASSQTGGYTYEQYF
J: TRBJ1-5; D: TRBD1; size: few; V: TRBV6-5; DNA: TGTGCCAGCAGGACGACAGGGGGGCAGCCCCAGCATTTT; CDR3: CASRTTGGQPQHF
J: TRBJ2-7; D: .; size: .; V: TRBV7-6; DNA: TGTGCCAGCAGCGGCCGGGACGAGCATGGGTTCGAGCAGTACTTC; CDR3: CASSGRDEHGFEQYF
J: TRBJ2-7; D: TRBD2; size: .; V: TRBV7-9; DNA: TGTGCCAGCAGCCCAAGGACTAGCTCCCTCTACGAGCAGTACTTC; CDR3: CASSPRTSSLYEQYF
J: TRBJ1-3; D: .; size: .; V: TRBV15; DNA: TGTGCCACCAGCAGAGATGGGCGGCTAAGCTCTGGAAACACCATATATTTT; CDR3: CATSRDGRLSSGNTIYF
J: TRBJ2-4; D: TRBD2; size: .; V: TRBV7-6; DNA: TGTGCCAGCAGCTTAGAGGCTAGCGGGACTCTAGCCAAAAACATTCAGTACTTC; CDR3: CASSLEASGTLAKNIQYF
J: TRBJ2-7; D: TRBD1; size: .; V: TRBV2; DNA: TGTGCCAGCAGTGAAGAGACAGGGGGCATCTACGAGCAGTACTTC; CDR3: CASSEETGGIYEQYF
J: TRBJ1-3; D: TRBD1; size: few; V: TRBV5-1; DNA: TGCGCCAGCAGACAAGACAGGGTCTCTGGAAACACCATATATTTT; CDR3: CASRQDRVSGNTIYF
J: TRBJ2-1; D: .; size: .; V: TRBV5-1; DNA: TGCGCCAGCAGCCACCTCGACAGCGCGGTTCGGGTGGGTAATGAGCAGTTCTTC; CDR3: CASSHLDSAVRVGNEQFF
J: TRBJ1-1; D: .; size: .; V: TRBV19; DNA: TGTGCCAGTAGTCCGGGTGGCACTGAAGCTTTCTTT; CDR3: CASSPGGTEAFF
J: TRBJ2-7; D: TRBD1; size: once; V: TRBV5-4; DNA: TGTGCCAGCAGGTTTTACGGGACAGAGGACTACGAGCAGTACTTC; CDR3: CASRFYGTEDYEQYF
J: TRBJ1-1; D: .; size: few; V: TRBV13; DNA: TGTGCCAGCAGCTTATCTCGGGGTGAAGCTTTCTTT; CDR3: CASSLSRGEAFF
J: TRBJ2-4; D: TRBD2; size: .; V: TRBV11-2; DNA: TGTGCCAGCAGCCCCGGGGGGGTTCTAGCCAAAAACATTCAGTACTTC; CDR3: CASSPGGVLAKNIQYF
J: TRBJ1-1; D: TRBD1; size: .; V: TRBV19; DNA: TGTGCCAGCGACGGGACAGGGATGAACACTGAAGCTTTCTTT; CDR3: CASDGTGMNTEAFF
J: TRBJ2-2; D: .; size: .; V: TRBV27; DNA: TGTGCCAGCAGGACGCGGTACGCGAACACCGGGGAGCTGTTTTTT; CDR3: CASRTRYANTGELFF
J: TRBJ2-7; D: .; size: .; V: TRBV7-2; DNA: TGTGCCAGCAGCCCCGGGAGTAGATCCTACGAGCAGTACTTC; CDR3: CASSPGSRSYEQYF
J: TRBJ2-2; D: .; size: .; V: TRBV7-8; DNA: TGTGCCAGCATAAGGGGGACCGGGGAGCTGTTTTTT; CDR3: CASIRGTGELFF
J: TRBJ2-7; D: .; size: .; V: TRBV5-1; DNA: TGCGCCAGCAGCCCTGACTCCCCCTACGAGCAGTACTTC; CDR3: CASSPDSPYEQYF
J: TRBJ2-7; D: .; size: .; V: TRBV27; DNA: TGTGCCAGCAGTTTATTCCGGCTTGAAGAGCAGTACTTC; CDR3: CASSLFRLEEQYF
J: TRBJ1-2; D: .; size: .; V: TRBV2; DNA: TGTGCCAGCAGTGAAGGGCCGGGACCCGACGTGGACTATGGCTACACCTTC; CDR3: CASSEGPGPDVDYGYTF
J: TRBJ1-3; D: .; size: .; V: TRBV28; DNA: TGTGCCAGCAGTCAGATTGGAAACACCATATATTTT; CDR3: CASSQIGNTIYF
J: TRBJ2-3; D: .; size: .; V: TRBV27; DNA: TGTGCCAGCACTCAAAGCCCCCGGGCAGCCGATACGCAGTATTTT; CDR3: CASTQSPRAADTQYF
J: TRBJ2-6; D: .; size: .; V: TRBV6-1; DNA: TGTGCCAGCAGTGAAGGCGGGGTCGCTGGGGCCAACGTCCTGACTTTC; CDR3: CASSEGGVAGANVLTF
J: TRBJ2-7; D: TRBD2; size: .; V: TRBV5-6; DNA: TGTGCCAGCAGCACCTTAGCGGGAGGGCCTCGTTCCTACGAGCAGTACTTC; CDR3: CASSTLAGGPRSYEQYF
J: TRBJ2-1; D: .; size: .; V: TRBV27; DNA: TGTGCCAGCAGTTTATCAGCTGGAGAATCCTACAATGAGCAGTTCTTC; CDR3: CASSLSAGESYNEQFF
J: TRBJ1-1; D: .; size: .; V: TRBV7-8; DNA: TGTGCCAGCAGCTTAGCCTATGGGGGGGACACTGAAGCTTTCTTT; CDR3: CASSLAYGGDTEAFF
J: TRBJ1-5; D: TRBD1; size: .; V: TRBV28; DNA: TGTGCCAGCAGTTTCCCGGACAGGGGGCATCAGCCCCAGCATTTT; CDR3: CASSFPDRGHQPQHF
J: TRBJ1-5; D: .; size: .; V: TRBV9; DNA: TGTGCCAGCAGCGTGACAGGTAGCAATCAGCCCCAGCATTTT; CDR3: CASSVTGSNQPQHF
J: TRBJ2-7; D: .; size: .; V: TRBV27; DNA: TGTGCCAGCAGTTTAACGAACTCAGTCTACGAGCAGTACTTC; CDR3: CASSLTNSVYEQYF
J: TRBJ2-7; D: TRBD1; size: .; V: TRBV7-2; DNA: TGTGCCAGCAGCCGCCTGGGGACAGGTGTCGAGCAGTACTTC; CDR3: CASSRLGTGVEQYF
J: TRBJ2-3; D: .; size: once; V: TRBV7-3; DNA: TGTGCCAGCAGCTTAACCGGGGGCCGAGATACGCAGTATTTT; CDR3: CASSLTGGRDTQYF
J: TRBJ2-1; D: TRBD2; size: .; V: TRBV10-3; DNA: TGTGCCATCAGTGCGGGGGGGAGCGGGAACAATGAGCAGTTCTTC; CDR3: CAISAGGSGNNEQFF
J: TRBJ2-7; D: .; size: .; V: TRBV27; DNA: TGTGCCAGCAGTCTAAAAGGGAGCTCCTACGAGCAGTACTTC; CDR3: CASSLKGSSYEQYF
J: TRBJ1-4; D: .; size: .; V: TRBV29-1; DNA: TGCAGCGTTCGTGGGGTTGAAAAACTGTTTTTT; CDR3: CSVRGVEKLFF
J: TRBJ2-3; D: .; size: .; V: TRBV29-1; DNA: TGCAGCGTTGAAGTTTTGGACACTACCTACACAGATACGCAGTATTTT; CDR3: CSVEVLDTTYTDTQYF